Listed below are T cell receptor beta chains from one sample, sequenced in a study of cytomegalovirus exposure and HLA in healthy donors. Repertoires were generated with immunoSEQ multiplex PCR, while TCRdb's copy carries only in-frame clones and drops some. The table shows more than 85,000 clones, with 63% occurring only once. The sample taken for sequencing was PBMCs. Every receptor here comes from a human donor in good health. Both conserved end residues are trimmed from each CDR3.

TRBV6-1,ASLSPAGYEQY
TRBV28,ASSFGQIYGYT
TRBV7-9,ASSSQGGNTDTQY
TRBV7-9,ASSPSRHRVEAF
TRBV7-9,ASSLQGSYGYT
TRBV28,ASSLRRDTYNEQF
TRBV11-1,ASSVTGGRNYGYT
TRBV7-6,ASSRGGSYNEQF
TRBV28,ASSSRELDTQY
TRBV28,ASSRGTGRLNTEAF
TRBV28,ASSLGGIPQGQPQH
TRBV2,ASTGGGYSYGYT
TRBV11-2,ASSRDRGGYEQY
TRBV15,ATSKAQAMNEKLF
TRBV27,ASSLFQHYEQY
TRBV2,ASSDAYEQY
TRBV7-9,ASSADRTQTSTDTQY
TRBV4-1,ASSQELTLRDTQC
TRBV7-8,ASSLVRDVSYEQY
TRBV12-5,ASGSGGADEQF
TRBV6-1,AAGQGATGSGELF
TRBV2,ASSEAGRGLF
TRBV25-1,ASSLTYEQY
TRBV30,AWMEYSGGSYNEQF
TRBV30,AWSGGAVVFNEQF
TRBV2,ASSVQLEAF
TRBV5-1,ASSLFGLQDYT
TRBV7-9,ASSPRQGMNTEAF
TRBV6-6,ATSRLGSGNTIY
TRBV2,ASSRLAGGLTQY
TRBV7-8,ASSPTRPAAGYT
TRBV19,ASSADRADRTDTQY
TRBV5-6,ASSLGAEETQY
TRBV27,ASSSQGAGDGYT
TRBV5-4,ASSSETRKLDTQY
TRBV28,ASSIPLTGGHEQY
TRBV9,ASSPREGAGGPSSTDTQY
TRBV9,ANSFGTSGRAGEQY
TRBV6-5,ASSYSSGGSIQTQY
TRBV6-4,ASSDRGTGELF
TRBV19,ASRSLQGRSDTQY
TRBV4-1,ASSQDRNRANVYGYT
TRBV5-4,ASSLASGRALTDTQY
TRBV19,ASSIGQGVTDTQY
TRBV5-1,ASSVTGADTEAF
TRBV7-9,ASTWNLDQTQY
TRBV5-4,ASTLGLGENYGYT
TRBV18,ASSPEPAVSGANVLT
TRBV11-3,ASSPDRGNTGELF
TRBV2,ASRDRVGGSNQPQH
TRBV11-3,ASSLGQGSSYNEQF
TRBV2,ASTLSGFNTEAF
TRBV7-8,ASSLGQTNTEAF
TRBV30,AWEQGFKQY